The present T cell receptor (beta chain) was sequenced within a study of shared T cell receptors in the human thymus. Libraries were prepared by immunoSEQ multiplex PCR; TCRdb keeps only in-frame clonotypes and omits some of them. The sample includes hundreds of thousands of clones, around 87% of them seen just once. The sample was also reused in another study, on human thymus T cells. As that report states: The donors were infants in Finland with congenital heart defects, otherwise immunologically healthy. Corrective heart surgery yielded the resections from which the thymus tissue came. There appeared to be biased usage of V and J genes in thymic and blood repertoires. Related research found strongly overlapping thymic repertoires in unrelated individuals.

Material for sequencing was thymocytes. This receptor was obtained from a boy younger than two with a congenital heart defect.

The DNA for the CDR3 is TGTGCCAGCAGCTTGGGGCGGACAGGGGTGAACTATGGCTACACCTTC. Amino acids: CASSLGRTGVNYGYTF. The chain uses TRBV5-8 and TRBJ1-2; the match to TRBD1 covers 9 bases. Germline V lookup: CDR1 SGHTS, CDR2 YDEGEE. The CDR3 runs to 16 residues. V shed 0 bases, J shed 2 bases, and the junction held 5 bases outside the gene matches.